This T cell receptor (beta chain) was obtained from a study of blood T cell repertoires in COVID-19. Study-level background: There were acute and convalescent COVID-19 samples, and they came from the United States, Italy and Spain. From T cells, B-cell-depleted T cells, or PBMCs came the material, which was cDNA or gDNA.

Original analysis: Amplification from reference gene primers served as the basis for estimated nucleated cell counts. Clones were sequenced by immunoSEQ multiplex PCR, and TCRdb holds only the in-frame ones, with some missing. V and J calls and clone size follow that table, whereas D and trimming were derived from the DNA. The table includes about 120,000 clones, 72% detected once. Trimming removed 8 bases from V and 4 bases from J, with 9 bases in between. CDR1 and CDR2 (germline): MDHEN, SYDVKM. The CDR3 consists of 12 residues. The TCR comes from a woman aged 55-75 years with acute or convalescent COVID-19. The chain couples TRBV28 to TRBJ1-5, with D uncertain. Material: peripheral blood. CDR3 loop: CASVSTNQPQHF. DNA for the CDR3: TGTGCCAGCGTATCGACAAATCAGCCCCAGCATTTT.